A single sample gave rise to the 2 T cell receptor beta chains below, sequenced in a study of T cells in Graves' hyperthyroidism and ophthalmopathy. TCR beta CDR3 regions were amplified from RNA transcripts. The HTBI primer set drove a first-round RT-PCR of the TCR CDR3. TCRdb reanalysed the multiplex PCR reads using MiXCR and keeps one entry per CDR3 protein. The sample carries about 480,000 distinct CDR3 sequences, approximately 15% recorded once. The sample taken for sequencing was blood. All receptors come from a woman aged 18-29 years with Graves' hyperthyroidism.

The J gene is TRBJ2-3, the V gene TRBV6-2 or TRBV6-3, with a possible D match to TRBD2 (6 bases). CDR1 and CDR2 from the germline V gene are MNHEY and SVGEGT. This CDR3 region has 17 residues. V lost 4 bases, J lost 3 bases, and 20 bases lay in between. The DNA for the CDR3 is TGTGCCAGCAGTTCCGGGACTGAAACACTGGGGACAGATACGCAGTATTTT. As protein: CASSSGTETLGTDTQYF.

This chain links TRBV12-3 or TRBV12-4 with TRBJ1-1, with 7 bases lining up with TRBD1. The CDR3 has 14 residues. Trimming at V came to 0 bases and at J to 11 bases, leaving 9 bases not matched to a gene. CDR3 DNA: TGTGCCAGCAGTTTAGCTTTCCAGGGGGAGGTGGCTTTCTTT. It encodes CASSLAFQGEVAFF.